This T cell receptor beta chain was identified in a study of cytomegalovirus exposure and HLA in healthy donors (dated by TCRdb to about 2017). Background on the whole study: An earlier analysis of roughly 500 of the donors reported roughly 300 Gb of sequence data and roughly 120 million unique TCR beta sequences obtained from approximately 180 million T cells. An early release covering roughly 600 HLA-typed donors comprised about 290 gigabases of sequencing data and tens of millions of unique TCR sequences. Among the roughly 410 genotyped donors, approximately 82% belonged to the genetic ancestry cluster associated with self-reported Caucasian donors. The aim of the study was to test whether cataloging public T cell receptors could identify signatures of past pathogen exposure. The study used immunosequencing to profile the T cell repertoires of 666 subjects and linked those repertoires to cytomegalovirus serostatus. In addition to the first cohort of several hundred subjects, a separate validation cohort of 130 or so different subjects was used. High-throughput TCR immunosequencing, statistical association of individual TCRs with disease status, and machine learning were combined to predict cytomegalovirus infection status. A later analysis re-analyzed previously published TCR beta repertoires from 600 to 850 donors and added high-resolution HLA genotyping to study TCR occurrence patterns. Rather than drawing on any new phenotypic data, the later analysis identified candidate immune exposures from TCR beta sequences and the way those sequences occurred across donors. In an earlier analysis of a few hundred of the donors, high-throughput TCR beta sequencing was used to judge whether each TCR beta V gene segment behaved as functional or pseudogenic. Alongside the repertoire data, information on donor age, sex, ethnicity and CMV serostatus was compiled. A later genetic analysis took genome-wide SNP genotypes for about three fifths of the 666 donors and used that subset as a discovery cohort. All discovery cohort repertoires had been generated using a single sequencing platform. HLA typing covered class I and class II loci at four-digit resolution. Typing coverage varied by locus: roughly 620-640 donors for A, B, C, DRB1 and DQB1; approximately 500 for DQA1; more than 600 for DPA1; 450 to 480 for DPB1. Roughly 5 DR-DQ haplotypes were handled as single units for association and clustering, since linkage in the cohort was strong. Among 300 to 450 genotyped donors of the cohort, an average of approximately 240,000 unique TCR beta nucleotide sequences were sequenced per donor, 15% to 20% of them non-productive. What the research found in general, with its limitations: The presence/absence analyses assumed that sequencing depth was roughly uniform across donors, and that assumption may not be true. Because some donors lacked HLA typing at each locus, the association tests relied only on the typed subset. V-gene and J-gene trimming of TCR beta chains was associated with a missense DCLRE1C variant in a later genetic analysis, and the association was replicated in an independent cohort. According to a later analysis, TCR association rates differed among HLA loci, with DRB1 alleles showing the most associated TCRs and HLA-C alleles showing the fewest. When HLA alleles, especially DR and DQ, strongly co-occurred, attributing TCR associations to individual alleles was difficult. In a later analysis, most CMV-associated TCR beta chains were found to appear HLA-restricted, with HLA associations seemingly driven largely by CMV exposure. In a later analysis, HLA-associated TCR beta chains showed more clonal expansion and lower generation probabilities than non-associated chains that were equally common. CMV serostatus was the only immune exposure information available for the cohort. The earlier analysis of approximately 560 of the donors excluded fewer than 20 rarely observed V segments, including chromosome 9 orphons, because counts were too low. Across donors, most TCR sequences were observed very rarely, whereas some public TCRs were present in many individuals. The authors suggested that the approach could potentially be extended to other disease states and immunological phenotypes. In an earlier analysis of 587 of the donors, most TCR beta V segments appeared in productive rearrangements about 87% or about 30% of the time, broadly matching IMGT annotations. The study gave a list of 150 to 200 TCR beta chains associated with cytomegalovirus. In a later analysis, around 17,000 TCR beta sequences were associated with specific HLA alleles at a false discovery rate of 0.05. A later genetic analysis reported fewer N-insertions in productive TCRs among donors in an Asian-associated ancestry cluster than the roughly 700-donor mean. Correlated functional status among segregating V segments might be attributable to linkage disequilibrium, but an unknown experimental factor could not be ruled out. A few of the identified cytomegalovirus-associated TCR beta chains were confirmed in vitro to be specific for cytomegalovirus antigens. A cluster of highly shared sequence variants was judged likely to represent a technical artifact of the sequencing pipeline. This cohort had only TCR beta chains sequenced, and the lack of alpha or paired-chain data limited which features could be detected. A later analysis reported that several top co-occurrence clusters appeared linked to parvovirus B19, influenza, CMV and Epstein-Barr virus. A further reported finding was that TCR beta sequences accurately predicted the HLA-A and HLA-B alleles for most subjects in the first cohort. Cytomegalovirus status was reported to be diagnosed by the classifier with high specificity and sensitivity in both the original and validation cohorts. The 87-base-pair reads could not distinguish some IMGT-functional V segments, including TRBV6-2 and TRBV6-3, so those segments were excluded.

The cohort comprised 550 to 700 healthy bone marrow donors. Cohort members were all nominally healthy when sampled, although unrecorded immune exposures were likely present. The donor tested CMV seronegative and was one of the 352 seronegative cohort members. Each donor provided a peripheral blood sample, and peripheral blood mononuclear cells were used for TCR beta sequencing. Genomic DNA extraction from the blood cell samples was performed with the Qiagen DNeasy Blood Extraction Kit. Receptor amplification or capture employed the immunoSEQ multiplex PCR assay. A mixture of 60 forward primers for TCR Vbeta segments and 13 reverse primers for TCR Jbeta segments was used in the multiplex PCR. The CDR3 region of rearranged TCR beta genes was amplified from genomic DNA with a multiplex PCR assay. The amplified TCR beta libraries were sequenced on the Illumina HiSeq System as 87-base-pair reads. Per the original workflow: Across the roughly 670 repertoires, a later analysis counted roughly 84 million unique TCR beta chains, around 11 million of which were shared by at least two donors. A nearest-neighbor algorithm error-corrected the raw reads and collapsed the reads into unique sequences, merging closely related sequences to remove PCR and sequencing errors. To assign V, D and J gene segments, CDR3 sequences were aligned to IMGT reference sequences. For a sequence to be retained, at least a six-nucleotide match to both a V gene segment and a J gene segment was required. A rearrangement was called productive if the CDR3 had no stop codons and remained in frame with V and J, and every other rearrangement was called non-productive. CDR3 was defined according to IMGT convention as the region running from the second conserved V-encoded cysteine to the conserved J-encoded phenylalanine. Sequences without an unambiguous match to a single V gene segment were excluded from the earlier analysis of about 600 of the donors. An earlier analysis of about 590 of the donors classified V segments as functional when productive rearrangements were above 56.7% and as segregating when the standard deviation between donors was above 5%. A statistical classification framework was built for diagnosing cytomegalovirus status from the catalog of TCR beta chain sequences. In a later analysis, TCR nucleotide sequences were compared against IMGT/GENE-DB human TR gene sequences so that V and J genes could be assigned. A later analysis assigned CDR3 sequences and most-parsimonious VDJ recombination scenarios with the TCRdist pipeline. In a later analysis, every TCR beta chain was defined by the combination of its CDR3 amino acid sequence and its V-gene family, and reads without a unique V-gene family were dropped. As a way to deal with suspected cross-contamination and a sequencing artifact, a later analysis dropped nearly 600 nucleotide sequences that were highly shared and had low generation probability. In a later analysis, a clonal expansion index was calculated for each public chain from normalized within-repertoire ranks of inferred template counts. In a later analysis, generation probabilities were computed using a VDJ recombination model fitted to out-of-frame rearrangements, and the results were checked against IGoR. Hypergeometric tests were used in a later analysis to score TCR-TCR, TCR-HLA and TCR-CMV co-occurrence, with a repertoire-size bias correction applied to the TCR pairs. In a later analysis, false discovery rates were estimated by permuting HLA or CMV assignments 20 times. A later analysis grouped co-occurring TCRs with DBSCAN, adding TCRdist sequence similarity when clustering within HLA-allele-positive subsets. For co-occurrence clustering, repertoires with fewer than 30,000 or more than 120,000 public chains were excluded, along with a handful of repertoires with anomalous nucleotide sharing. Sourced from immuneACCESS, this table was stored by TCRdb with only in-frame sequences that have V and J called. A share of the clones is absent; for the studies checked, an unresolved V gene accounts for under half, and the remainder has no known explanation. V and J calls and clone size follow that table, whereas D and trimming were derived from the DNA. Here the sample has roughly 180,000 clones; around 80% occur a single time. In total, the top ten clones hold 1.5% to 1.7% of the sample.

In the case of this clone: Its antigen target is currently unknown. No much larger clone exists at a distance of one base, and base qualities are not known.

According to the germline V gene, CDR1 reads MNHEY and CDR2 reads SVGAGI. CDR3 length: 15 amino acids, cysteine to phenylalanine. The CDR3 DNA has 45 bases and is translated from base 1. Cut back by 2 bases and 7 bases, the V and J ends lie 14 bases apart. This clonotype was obtained from a man between 40 and 49 years old in good health and CMV-seronegative. The sequenced sample was PBMCs. The chain uses TRBV6-5 and TRBJ2-2, with a tentative D gene TRBD2 over 7 matching bases. The nucleotide sequence reads TGTGCCAGCAGTTACACGGGGGGCGAAAGCGGGGAGCTGTTTTTT. The translation is CASSYTGGESGELFF.